This TCR beta chain is drawn from a study of CD8+ T cells in alopecia areata. Findings and caveats of the study: Scalp clonality, along with expanded CD8+ clones among the top 100, was significantly decreased by tofacitinib. Higher clonality than in normal scalp was seen in lesional scalp, especially alopecia totalis/universalis.

This clone was counted only a few times. Its antigen is unknown. CDR1 and CDR2 from the germline V gene are SQVTM and ANQGSEA. Trimming left V 4 bases short and J 6 bases short, with 18 bases between. The CDR3 is made up of 14 amino acids. Treatment given: oral pan-JAK inhibitor, 5-10 mg twice daily. Extraction and reverse transcription of RNA yielded cDNA as the sequencing template. The repertoire was sequenced with immunoSEQ multiplex PCR; TCRdb's copy has only in-frame clones and lacks some. The table lists 95,000 to 100,000 clones, around 55% of them singletons. The material sequenced was CD8+ T cells sorted from blood, taken at week 4, from a patient treated with tofacitinib. The clonotype was recovered from a human donor with alopecia areata. This chain uses TRBV29-1 with TRBJ1-2; D remains unclear. The CDR3 here is CSVGEIFPWDGYTF. CDR3 bases: TGCAGCGTTGGGGAGATCTTTCCGTGGGATGGCTACACCTTC.